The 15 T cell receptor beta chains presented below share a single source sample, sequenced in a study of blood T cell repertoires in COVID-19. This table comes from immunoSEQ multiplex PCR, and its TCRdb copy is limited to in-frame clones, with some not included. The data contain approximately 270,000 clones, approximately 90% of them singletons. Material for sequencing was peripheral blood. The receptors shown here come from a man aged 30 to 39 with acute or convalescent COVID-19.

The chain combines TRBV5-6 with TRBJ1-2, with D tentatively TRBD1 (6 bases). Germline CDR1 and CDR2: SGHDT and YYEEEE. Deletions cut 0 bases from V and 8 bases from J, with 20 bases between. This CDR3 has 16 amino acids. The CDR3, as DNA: TGTGCCAGCAGCTTGGAGGGTTCAGGGGCATTTGGCGGCTACACCTTC. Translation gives CASSLEGSGAFGGYTF.

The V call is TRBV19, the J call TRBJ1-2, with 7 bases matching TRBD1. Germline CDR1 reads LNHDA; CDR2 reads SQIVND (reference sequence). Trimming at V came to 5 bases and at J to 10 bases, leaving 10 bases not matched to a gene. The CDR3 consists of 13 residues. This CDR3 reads CASSAGQFSDYTF. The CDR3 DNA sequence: TGTGCCAGTAGTGCGGGACAGTTTAGCGACTACACCTTC.

CDR3 DNA: TGTGCCAGCAGCGTAGACGGGAGCGCAGATACGCAGTATTTT. As protein: CASSVDGSADTQYF. V gene TRBV9 combines with J gene TRBJ2-3, with D possibly being TRBD2 (6 bases). Germline V lookup: CDR1 SGDLS, CDR2 YYNGEE. The CDR3 extends over 14 amino acids. Trimming left V 0 bases short and J 4 bases short, with 9 bases between.

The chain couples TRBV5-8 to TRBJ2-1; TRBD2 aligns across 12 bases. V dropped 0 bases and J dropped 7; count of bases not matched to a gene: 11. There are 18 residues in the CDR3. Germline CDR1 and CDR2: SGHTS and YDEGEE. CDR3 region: CASSLARASGRVGNEQFF. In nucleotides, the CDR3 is TGTGCCAGCAGCTTGGCCAGGGCTAGCGGGAGGGTGGGGAATGAGCAGTTCTTC.

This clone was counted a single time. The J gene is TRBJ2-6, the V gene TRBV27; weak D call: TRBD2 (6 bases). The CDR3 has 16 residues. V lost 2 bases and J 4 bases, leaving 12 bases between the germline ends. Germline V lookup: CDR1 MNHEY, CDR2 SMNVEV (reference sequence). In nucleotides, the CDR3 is TGTGCCAGCAGTTTACTATCCGGGGGAGGGGCCAACGTCCTGACTTTC. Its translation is CASSLLSGGGANVLTF.

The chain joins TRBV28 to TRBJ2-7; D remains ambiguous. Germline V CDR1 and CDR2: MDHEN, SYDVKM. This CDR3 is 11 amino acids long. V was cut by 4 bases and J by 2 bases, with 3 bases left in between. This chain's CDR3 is CASSYTYEQYF. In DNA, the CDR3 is TGTGCCAGCAGTTATACCTACGAGCAGTACTTC. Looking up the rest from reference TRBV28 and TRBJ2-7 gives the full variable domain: DVKVTQSSRYLVKRTGEKVFLECVQDMDHENMFWYRQDPGLGLRLIYFSYDVKMKEKGDIPEGYSVSREKKERFSLILESASTNQTSMYLCASSYTYEQYFGPGTRLTVT.

CDR3 sequence: CASSLKGGAITGTEAFF. The CDR3, as DNA: TGTGCCAGCAGCCTAAAAGGGGGGGCGATAACCGGTACTGAAGCTTTCTTT. The gene calls are TRBV7-3 and TRBJ1-1; D might be TRBD1 (6 bases). The CDR3 has 17 residues. Germline assignment: CDR1 SGHTA and CDR2 FQGTGA. Trimming removed 5 bases at V and 5 bases at J, with 24 bases between.

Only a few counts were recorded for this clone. The DNA of the CDR3 is TGTGCCTGGACGACAGGCACCTACGAGCAGTACTTC. Translating gives CAWTTGTYEQYF. V usage is TRBV30 and J usage is TRBJ2-7; perhaps TRBD1 as D (6 bases). Germline CDR1 and CDR2: GTSNPN and SVGIG (reference sequence). This CDR3 is 12 amino acids long. The V gene lost 4 bases and the J gene lost 2 bases, with 9 bases spanning the gap.

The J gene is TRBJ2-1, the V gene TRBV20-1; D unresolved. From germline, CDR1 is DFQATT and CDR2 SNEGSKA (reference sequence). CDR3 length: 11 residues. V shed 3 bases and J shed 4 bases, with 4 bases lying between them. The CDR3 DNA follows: TGCAGTGCTAGCGGGTACAATGAGCAGTTCTTC. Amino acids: CSASGYNEQFF.

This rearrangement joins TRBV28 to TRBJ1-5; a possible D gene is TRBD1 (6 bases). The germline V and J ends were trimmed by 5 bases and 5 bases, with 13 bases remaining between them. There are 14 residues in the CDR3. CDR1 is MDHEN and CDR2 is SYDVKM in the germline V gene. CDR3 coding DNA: TGTGCCAGCAGTGATATACAGGGTTATCAGCCCCAGCATTTT. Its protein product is CASSDIQGYQPQHF.

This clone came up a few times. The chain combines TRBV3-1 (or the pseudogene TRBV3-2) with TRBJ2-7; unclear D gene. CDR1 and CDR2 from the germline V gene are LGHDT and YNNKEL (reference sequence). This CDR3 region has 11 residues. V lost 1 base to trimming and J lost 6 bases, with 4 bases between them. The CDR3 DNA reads TGTGCCAGCAGCCAAGTGAGCGAGCAGTACTTC. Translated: CASSQVSEQYF.

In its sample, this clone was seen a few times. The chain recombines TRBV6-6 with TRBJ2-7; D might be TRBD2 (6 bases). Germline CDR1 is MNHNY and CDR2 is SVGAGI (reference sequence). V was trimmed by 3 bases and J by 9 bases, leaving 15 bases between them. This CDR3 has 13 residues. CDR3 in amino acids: CASSYVLVSGQYF. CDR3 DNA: TGTGCCAGCAGTTATGTCCTCGTTAGCGGGCAGTACTTC.

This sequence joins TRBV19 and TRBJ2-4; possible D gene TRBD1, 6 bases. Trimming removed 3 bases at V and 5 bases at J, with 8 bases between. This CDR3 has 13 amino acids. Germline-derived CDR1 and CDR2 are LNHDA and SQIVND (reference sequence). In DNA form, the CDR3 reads TGTGCCAGTAGTATCTCAGGGGAAAACATTCAGTACTTC. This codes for CASSISGENIQYF.

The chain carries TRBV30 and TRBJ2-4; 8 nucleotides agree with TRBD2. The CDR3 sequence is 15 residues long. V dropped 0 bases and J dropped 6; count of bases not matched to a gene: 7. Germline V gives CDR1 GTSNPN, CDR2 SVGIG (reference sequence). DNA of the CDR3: TGTGCCTGGAGTGTAAGCGGGAGTGGGGGAAACATTCAGTACTTC. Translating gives CAWSVSGSGGNIQYF.

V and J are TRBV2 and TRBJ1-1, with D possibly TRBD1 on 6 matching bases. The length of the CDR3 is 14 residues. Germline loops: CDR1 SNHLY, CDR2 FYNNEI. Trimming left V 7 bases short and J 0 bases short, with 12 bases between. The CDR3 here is CASKQGTMNTEAFF. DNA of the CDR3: TGTGCCAGCAAACAGGGAACCATGAACACTGAAGCTTTCTTT.